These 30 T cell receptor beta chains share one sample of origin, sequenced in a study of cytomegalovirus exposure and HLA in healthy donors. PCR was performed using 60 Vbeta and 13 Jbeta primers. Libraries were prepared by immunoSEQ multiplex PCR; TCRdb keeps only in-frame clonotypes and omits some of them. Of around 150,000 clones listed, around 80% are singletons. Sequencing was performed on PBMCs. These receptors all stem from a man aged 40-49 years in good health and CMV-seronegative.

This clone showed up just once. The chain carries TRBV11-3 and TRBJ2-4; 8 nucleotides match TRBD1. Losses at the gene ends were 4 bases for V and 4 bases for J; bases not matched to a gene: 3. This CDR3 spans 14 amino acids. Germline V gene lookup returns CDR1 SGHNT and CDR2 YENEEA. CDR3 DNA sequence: TGTGCCAGCAGCTCCGGGACAGGAAAAAACATTCAGTACTTC. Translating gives CASSSGTGKNIQYF.

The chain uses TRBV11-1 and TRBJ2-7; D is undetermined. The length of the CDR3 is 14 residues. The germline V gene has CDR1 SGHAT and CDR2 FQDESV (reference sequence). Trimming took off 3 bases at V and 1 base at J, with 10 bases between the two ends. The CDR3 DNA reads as TGTGCCAGCAGCTTGAATCGAGGTTCCTACGAGCAGTACTTC. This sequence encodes CASSLNRGSYEQYF.

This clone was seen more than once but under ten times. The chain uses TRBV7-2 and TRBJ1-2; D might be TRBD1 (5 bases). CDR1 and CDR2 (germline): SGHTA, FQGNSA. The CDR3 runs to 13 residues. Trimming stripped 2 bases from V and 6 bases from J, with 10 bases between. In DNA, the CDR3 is TGTGCCAGCAGCTTATCAGGGCTAGATGGCTACACCTTC. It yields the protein CASSLSGLDGYTF.

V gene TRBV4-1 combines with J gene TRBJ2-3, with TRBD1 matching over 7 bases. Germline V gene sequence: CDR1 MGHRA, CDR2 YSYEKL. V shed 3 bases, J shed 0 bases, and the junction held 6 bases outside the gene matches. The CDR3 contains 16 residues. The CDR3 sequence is CASSHRQGTSTDTQYF. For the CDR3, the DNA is TGCGCCAGCAGCCATCGACAGGGAACTAGCACAGATACGCAGTATTTT.

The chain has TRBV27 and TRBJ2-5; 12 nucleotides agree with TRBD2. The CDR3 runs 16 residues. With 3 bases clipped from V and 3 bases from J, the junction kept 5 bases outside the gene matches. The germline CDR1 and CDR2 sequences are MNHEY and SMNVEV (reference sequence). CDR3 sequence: CASSFLTSGRKETQYF. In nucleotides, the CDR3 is TGTGCCAGCAGTTTCTTGACTAGCGGGAGAAAAGAGACCCAGTACTTC.

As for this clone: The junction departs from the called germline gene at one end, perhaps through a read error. CDR3 in DNA: TGTGCCAGCAGTTTGCAGCCGGTCCCAAACAGTCAGTACTTC. Its translation is CASSLQPVPNSQYF. The chain uses TRBV28 and TRBJ2-4; D not resolved. CDR3 size: 14 residues. CDR1 and CDR2 (germline): MDHEN, SYDVKM.

The CDR3 protein is CSARTGETQYF. Here the CDR3 DNA reads TGCAGTGCTAGGACAGGGGAGACCCAGTACTTC. The chain has TRBV20-1 and TRBJ2-5; TRBD1 matches at 7 bases. The CDR3 spans 11 residues. V trimming: 3 bases; J trimming: 5 bases; junction bases outside the gene matches: 0. CDR1 DFQATT and CDR2 SNEGSKA come from the germline V gene (reference sequence).

The CDR3 nucleotides read TGTGCCAGCAGCTTAGAAGGTAGCGGCTACACCTTC. Its protein is CASSLEGSGYTF. The chain employs TRBV7-9 and TRBJ1-2; no definite D call. The CDR3 covers 12 residues. CDR1 is SEHNR, CDR2 FQNEAQ, per germline (reference sequence). Deletions cut 1 base from V and 8 bases from J, with 8 bases between. Full variable domain (missing parts from reference TRBV7-9 and TRBJ1-2): DTGVSQNPRHKITKRGQNVTFRCDPISEHNRLYWYRQTLGQGPEFLTYFQNEAQLEKSRLLSDRFSAERPKGSFSTLEIQRTEQGDSAMYLCASSLEGSGYTFGSGTRLTVV.

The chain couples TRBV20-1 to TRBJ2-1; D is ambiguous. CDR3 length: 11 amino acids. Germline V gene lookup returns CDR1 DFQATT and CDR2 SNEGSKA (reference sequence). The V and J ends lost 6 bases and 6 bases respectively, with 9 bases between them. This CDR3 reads CSATNSNEQFF. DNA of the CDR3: TGCAGTGCAACCAATAGCAATGAGCAGTTCTTC.

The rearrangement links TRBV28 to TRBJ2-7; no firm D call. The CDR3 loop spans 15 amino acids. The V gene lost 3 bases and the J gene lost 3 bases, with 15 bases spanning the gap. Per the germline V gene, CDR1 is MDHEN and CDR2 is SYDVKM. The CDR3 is CASSFSAGLGYEQYF. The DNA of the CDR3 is TGTGCCAGCAGTTTCTCGGCAGGCCTCGGCTACGAGCAGTACTTC.

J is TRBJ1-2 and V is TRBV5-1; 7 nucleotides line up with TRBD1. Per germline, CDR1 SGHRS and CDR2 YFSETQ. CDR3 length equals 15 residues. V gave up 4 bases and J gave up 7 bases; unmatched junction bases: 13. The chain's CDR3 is CASSKALDRAGGYTF. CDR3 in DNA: TGCGCCAGCAGCAAGGCGCTTGACAGGGCGGGTGGCTACACCTTC.

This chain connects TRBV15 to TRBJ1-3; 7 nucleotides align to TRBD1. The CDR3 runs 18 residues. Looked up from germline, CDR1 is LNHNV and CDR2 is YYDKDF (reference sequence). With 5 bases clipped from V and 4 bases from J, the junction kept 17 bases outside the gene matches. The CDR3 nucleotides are TGTGCCACCAGCCAAACCGCCGGGACACAGGGGAGGGGAAACACCATATATTTT. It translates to CATSQTAGTQGRGNTIYF.

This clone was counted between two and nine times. The CDR3 nucleotides read TGTGCCAGCAGTGAAGGGACAGGGCACACAGATACGCAGTATTTT. It specifies CASSEGTGHTDTQYF. The rearrangement joins TRBV6-1 to TRBJ2-3; 8 bases match TRBD1. The germline CDR1 and CDR2 sequences are MNHNS and SASEGT. CDR3 length: 15 amino acids. V gave up 1 base and J gave up 2 bases; unmatched junction bases: 2.

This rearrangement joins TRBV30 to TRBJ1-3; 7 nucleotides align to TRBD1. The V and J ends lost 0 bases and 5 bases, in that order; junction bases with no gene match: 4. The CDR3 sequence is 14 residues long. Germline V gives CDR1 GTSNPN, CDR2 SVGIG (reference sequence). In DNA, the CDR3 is TGTGCCTGGAGTGTCAGACAGGGACGAAACACCATATATTTT. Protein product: CAWSVRQGRNTIYF.

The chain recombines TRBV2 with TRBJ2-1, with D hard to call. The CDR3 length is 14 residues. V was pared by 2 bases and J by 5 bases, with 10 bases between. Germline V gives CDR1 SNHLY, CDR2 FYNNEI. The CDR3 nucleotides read TGTGCCAGCAGTGAAAGCCCGGGTCACAATGAGCAGTTCTTC. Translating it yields CASSESPGHNEQFF.

The CDR3 here is CASSIPTSGIDEQYF. The CDR3, as DNA: TGTGCCAGCAGTATCCCAACTAGCGGGATCGACGAGCAGTACTTC. This chain joins TRBV28 and TRBJ2-5; 10 positions match TRBD2. Judging by the DNA end, TRBJ2-7 fits better; the J call may be wrong. The CDR3 totals 15 residues. The germline V gene has CDR1 MDHEN and CDR2 SYDVKM.

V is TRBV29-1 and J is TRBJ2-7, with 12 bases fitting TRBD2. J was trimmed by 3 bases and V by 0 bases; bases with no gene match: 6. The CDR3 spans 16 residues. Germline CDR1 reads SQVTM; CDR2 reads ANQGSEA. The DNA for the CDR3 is TGCAGCGTTGAAGATCGACTAGCGGGAGAATTCTACGAGCAGTACTTC. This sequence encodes CSVEDRLAGEFYEQYF.

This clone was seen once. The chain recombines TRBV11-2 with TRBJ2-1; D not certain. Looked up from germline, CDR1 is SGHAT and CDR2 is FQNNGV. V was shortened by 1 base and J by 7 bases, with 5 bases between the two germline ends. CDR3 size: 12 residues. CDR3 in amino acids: CASSLAANEQFF. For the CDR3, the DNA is TGTGCCAGCAGCTTAGCCGCGAATGAGCAGTTCTTC.

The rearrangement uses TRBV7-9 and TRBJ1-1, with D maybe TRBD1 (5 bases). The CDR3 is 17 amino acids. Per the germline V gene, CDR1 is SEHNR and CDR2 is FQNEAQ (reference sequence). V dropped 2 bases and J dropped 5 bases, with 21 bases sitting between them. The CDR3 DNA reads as TGTGCCAGCAGCTTAAAGGGAGCCGGGGAGGGACGGACTGAAGCTTTCTTT. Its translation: CASSLKGAGEGRTEAFF.

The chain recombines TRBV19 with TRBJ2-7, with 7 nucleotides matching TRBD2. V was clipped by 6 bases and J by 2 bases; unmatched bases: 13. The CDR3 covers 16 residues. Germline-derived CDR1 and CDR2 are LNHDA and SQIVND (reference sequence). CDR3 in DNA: TGTGCCAGTAGGAGGGCGGGAGACACCCCAGCCTACGAGCAGTACTTC. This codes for CASRRAGDTPAYEQYF. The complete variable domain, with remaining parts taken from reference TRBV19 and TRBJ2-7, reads DGGITQSPKYLFRKEGQNVTLSCEQNLNHDAMYWYRQDPGQGLRLIYYSQIVNDFQKGDIAEGYSVSREKKESFPLTVTSAQKNPTAFYLCASRRAGDTPAYEQYFGPGTRLTVT.

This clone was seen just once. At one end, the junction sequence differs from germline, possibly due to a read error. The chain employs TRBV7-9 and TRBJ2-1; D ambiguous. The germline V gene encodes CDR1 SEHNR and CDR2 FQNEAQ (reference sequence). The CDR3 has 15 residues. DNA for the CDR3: TGTTCCAGCAGCCCCGCGGAGAGTCCCTACAATGAGCAGTTCTTC. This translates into CSSSPAESPYNEQFF.

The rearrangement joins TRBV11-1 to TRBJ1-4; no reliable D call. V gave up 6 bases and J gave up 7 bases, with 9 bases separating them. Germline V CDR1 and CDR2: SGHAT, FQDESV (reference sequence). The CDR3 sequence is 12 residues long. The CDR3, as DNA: TGTGCCAGCAGTTCCGGACTTGAAAAACTGTTTTTT. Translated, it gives CASSSGLEKLFF.

The DNA for the CDR3 is TGTGCCAGCAGCTTAGGGAGGAGCACAGATACGCAGTATTTT. It translates to CASSLGRSTDTQYF. The chain combines TRBV7-9 with TRBJ2-3, with TRBD2 as a possible D gene (5 bases). Trimming removed 1 base from V and 0 bases from J, with 5 bases in between. The CDR3 totals 14 residues. Germline-derived CDR1 and CDR2 are SEHNR and FQNEAQ (reference sequence).

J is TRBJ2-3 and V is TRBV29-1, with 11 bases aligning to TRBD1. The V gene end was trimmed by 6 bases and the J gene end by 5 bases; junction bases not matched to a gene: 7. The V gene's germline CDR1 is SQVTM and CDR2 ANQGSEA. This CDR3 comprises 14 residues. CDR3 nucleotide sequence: TGCAGCGTAGAGGACAGGGGGCAGATAGATACGCAGTATTTT. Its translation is CSVEDRGQIDTQYF.

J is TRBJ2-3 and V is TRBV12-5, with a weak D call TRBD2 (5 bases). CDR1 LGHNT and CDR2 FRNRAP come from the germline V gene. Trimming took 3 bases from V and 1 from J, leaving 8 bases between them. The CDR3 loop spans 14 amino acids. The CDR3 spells CASGFGGRTDTQYF. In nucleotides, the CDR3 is TGTGCTAGTGGTTTTGGCGGGCGCACAGATACGCAGTATTTT.

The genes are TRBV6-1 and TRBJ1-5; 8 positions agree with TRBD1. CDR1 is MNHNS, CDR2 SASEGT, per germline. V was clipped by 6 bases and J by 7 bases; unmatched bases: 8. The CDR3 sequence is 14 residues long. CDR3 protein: CASSPGTGGQPQHF. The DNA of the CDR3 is TGTGCCAGCAGCCCCGGGACAGGTGGACAGCCCCAGCATTTT.

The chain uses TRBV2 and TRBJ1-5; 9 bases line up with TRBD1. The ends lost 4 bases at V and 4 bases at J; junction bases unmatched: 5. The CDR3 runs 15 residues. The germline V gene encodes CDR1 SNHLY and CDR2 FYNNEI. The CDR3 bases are TGTGCCAGCAGTGGAACGGGACAGGGAAATCAGCCCCAGCATTTT. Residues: CASSGTGQGNQPQHF.

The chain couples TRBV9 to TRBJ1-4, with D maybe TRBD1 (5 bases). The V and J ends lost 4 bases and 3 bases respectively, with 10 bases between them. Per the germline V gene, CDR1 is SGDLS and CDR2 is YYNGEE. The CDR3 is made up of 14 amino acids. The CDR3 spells CASSNPGSNEKLFF. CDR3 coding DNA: TGTGCCAGCAGCAACCCAGGGTCTAATGAAAAACTGTTTTTT.

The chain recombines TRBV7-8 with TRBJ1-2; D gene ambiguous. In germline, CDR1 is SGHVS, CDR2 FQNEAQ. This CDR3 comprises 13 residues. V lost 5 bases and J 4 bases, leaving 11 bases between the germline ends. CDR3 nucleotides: TGTGCCAGCAGCACCCGACAATTCTATGGCTACACCTTC. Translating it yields CASSTRQFYGYTF.

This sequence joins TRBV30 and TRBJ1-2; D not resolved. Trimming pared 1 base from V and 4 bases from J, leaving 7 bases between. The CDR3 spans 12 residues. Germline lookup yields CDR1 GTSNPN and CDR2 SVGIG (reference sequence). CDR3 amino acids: CAWSENSYGYTF. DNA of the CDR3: TGTGCCTGGAGTGAAAACAGCTATGGCTACACCTTC.